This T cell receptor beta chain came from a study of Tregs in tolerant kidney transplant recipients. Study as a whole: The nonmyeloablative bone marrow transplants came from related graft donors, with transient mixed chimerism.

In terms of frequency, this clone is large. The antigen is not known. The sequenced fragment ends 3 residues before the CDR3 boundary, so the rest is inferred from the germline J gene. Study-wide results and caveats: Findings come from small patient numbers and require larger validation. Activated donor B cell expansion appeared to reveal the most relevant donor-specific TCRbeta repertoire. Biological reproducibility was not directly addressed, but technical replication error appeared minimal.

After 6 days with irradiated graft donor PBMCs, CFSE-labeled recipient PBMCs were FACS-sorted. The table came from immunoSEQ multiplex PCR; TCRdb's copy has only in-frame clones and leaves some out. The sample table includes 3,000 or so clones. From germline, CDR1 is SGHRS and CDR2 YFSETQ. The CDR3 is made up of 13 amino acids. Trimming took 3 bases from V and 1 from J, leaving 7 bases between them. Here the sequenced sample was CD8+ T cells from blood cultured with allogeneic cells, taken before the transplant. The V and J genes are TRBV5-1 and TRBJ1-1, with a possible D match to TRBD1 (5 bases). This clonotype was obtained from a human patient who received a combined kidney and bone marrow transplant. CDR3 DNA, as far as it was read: TGCGCCAGCAGCTGGGGGGGGAACACTGAA. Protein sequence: CASSWGGNTE. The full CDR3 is CASSWGGNTEAFF.